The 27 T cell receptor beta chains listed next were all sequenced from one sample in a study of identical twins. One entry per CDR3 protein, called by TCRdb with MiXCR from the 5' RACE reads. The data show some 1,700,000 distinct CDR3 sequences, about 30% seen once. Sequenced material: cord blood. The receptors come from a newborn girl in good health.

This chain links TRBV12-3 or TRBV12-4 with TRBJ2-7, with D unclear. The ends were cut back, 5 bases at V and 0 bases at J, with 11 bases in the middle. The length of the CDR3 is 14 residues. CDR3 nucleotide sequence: TGTGCCAGCAGTCGGATTCGTAGCTCCTACGAGCAGTACTTC. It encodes CASSRIRSSYEQYF.

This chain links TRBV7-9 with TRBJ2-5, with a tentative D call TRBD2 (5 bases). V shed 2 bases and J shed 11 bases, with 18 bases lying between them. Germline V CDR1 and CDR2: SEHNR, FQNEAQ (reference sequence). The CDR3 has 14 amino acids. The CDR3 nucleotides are TGTGCCAGCAGCTTAAGAAGCGGTGACAATGAGCAGTACTTC. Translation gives CASSLRSGDNEQYF.

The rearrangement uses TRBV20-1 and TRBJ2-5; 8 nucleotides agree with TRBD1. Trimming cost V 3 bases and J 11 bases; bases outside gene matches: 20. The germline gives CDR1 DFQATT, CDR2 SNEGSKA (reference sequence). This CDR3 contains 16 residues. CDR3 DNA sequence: TGCAGTGCTAGCCGGTTGACAGGGGTTAGGGGCAATGAGCAGTACTTC. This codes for CSASRLTGVRGNEQYF.

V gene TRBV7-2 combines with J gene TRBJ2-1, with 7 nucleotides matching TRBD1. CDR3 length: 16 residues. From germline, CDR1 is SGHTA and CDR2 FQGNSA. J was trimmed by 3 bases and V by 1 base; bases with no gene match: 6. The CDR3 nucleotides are TGTGCCAGCAGCTTAGAGGGACAGACGCACTACAATGAGCAGTTCTTC. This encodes CASSLEGQTHYNEQFF.

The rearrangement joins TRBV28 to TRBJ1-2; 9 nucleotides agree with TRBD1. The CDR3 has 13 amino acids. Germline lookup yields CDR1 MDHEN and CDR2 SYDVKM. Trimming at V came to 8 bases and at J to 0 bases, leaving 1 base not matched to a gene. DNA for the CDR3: TGTGCCAGCGGACAGGGGCCTAACTATGGCTACACCTTC. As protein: CASGQGPNYGYTF.

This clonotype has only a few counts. CDR3 bases: TGTGCCAGCAGTCCCTGGAGGGGAGGAATCTATGGCTACACCTTC. It translates to CASSPWRGGIYGYTF. The chain combines TRBV27 with TRBJ1-2; D may be TRBD1 (5 bases). Trimming cost V 5 bases and J 4 bases, with 17 bases left between them. CDR3 length equals 15 residues. Germline values: CDR1 MNHEY, CDR2 SMNVEV (reference sequence).

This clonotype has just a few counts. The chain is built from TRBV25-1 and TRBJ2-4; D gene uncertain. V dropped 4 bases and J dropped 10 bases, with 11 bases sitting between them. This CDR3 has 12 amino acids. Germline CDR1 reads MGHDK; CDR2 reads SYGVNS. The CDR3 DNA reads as TGTGCCAGCAGTGGTCTGGACCCAATTCAGTACTTC. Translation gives CASSGLDPIQYF.

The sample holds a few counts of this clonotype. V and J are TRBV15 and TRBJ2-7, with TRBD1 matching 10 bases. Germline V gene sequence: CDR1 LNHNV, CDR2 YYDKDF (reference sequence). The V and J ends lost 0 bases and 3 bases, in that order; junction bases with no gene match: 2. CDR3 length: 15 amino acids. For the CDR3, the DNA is TGTGCCACCAGCAGAGATAGGACAGGGGGCTACGAGCAGTACTTC. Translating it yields CATSRDRTGGYEQYF.

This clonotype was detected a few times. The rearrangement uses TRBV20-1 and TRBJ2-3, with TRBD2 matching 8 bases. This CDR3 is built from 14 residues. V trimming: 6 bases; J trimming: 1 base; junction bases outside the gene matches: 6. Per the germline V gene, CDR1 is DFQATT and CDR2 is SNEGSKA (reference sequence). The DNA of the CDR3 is TGCAGTGCCCTCGGGACTAGTCGCACAGATACGCAGTATTTT. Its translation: CSALGTSRTDTQYF.

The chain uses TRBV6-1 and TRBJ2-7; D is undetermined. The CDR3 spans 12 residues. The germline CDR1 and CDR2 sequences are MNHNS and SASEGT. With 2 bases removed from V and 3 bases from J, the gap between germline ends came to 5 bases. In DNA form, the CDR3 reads TGTGCCAGCAGTGAACGGTACTACGAGCAGTACTTC. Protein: CASSERYYEQYF.

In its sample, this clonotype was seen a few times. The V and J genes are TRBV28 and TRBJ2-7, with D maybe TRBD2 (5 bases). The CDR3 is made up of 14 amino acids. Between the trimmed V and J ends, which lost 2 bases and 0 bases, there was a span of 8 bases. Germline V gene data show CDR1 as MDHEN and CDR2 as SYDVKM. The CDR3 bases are TGTGCCAGCAGTTTACCTAGCAGCTCCTACGAGCAGTACTTC. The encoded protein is CASSLPSSSYEQYF.

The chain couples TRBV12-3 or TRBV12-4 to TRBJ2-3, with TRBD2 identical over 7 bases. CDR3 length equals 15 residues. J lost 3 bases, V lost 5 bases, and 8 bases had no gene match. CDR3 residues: CASSVLADGTDTQYF. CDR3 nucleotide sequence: TGTGCCAGCAGTGTCCTAGCGGACGGGACAGATACGCAGTATTTT.

CDR3 sequence reads: CASLMGGSKTEAFF. The CDR3 bases are TGTGCCAGCTTGATGGGGGGCTCGAAGACTGAAGCTTTCTTT. V and J are TRBV2 and TRBJ1-1, with a tentative D call TRBD1 (6 bases). In germline, CDR1 is SNHLY, CDR2 FYNNEI. The CDR3 spans 14 residues. V was shortened by 8 bases and J by 5 bases, with 18 bases between the two germline ends.

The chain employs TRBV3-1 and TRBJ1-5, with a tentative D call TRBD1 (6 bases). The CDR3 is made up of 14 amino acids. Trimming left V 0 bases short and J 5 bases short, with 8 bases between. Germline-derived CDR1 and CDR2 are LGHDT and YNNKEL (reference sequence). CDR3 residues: CASSQEQGHQPQHF. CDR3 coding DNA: TGTGCCAGCAGCCAAGAACAGGGCCATCAGCCCCAGCATTTT. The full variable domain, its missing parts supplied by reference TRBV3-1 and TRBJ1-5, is DTAVSQTPKYLVTQMGNDKSIKCEQNLGHDTMYWYKQDSKKFLKIMFSYNNKELIINETVPNRFSPKSPDKAHLNLHINSLELGDSAVYFCASSQEQGHQPQHFGDGTRLSIL.

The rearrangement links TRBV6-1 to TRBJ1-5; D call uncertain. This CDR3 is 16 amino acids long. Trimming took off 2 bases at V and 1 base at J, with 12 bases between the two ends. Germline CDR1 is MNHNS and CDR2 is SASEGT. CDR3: CASSEWVPTSNQPQHF. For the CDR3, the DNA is TGTGCCAGCAGTGAATGGGTTCCGACCAGCAATCAGCCCCAGCATTTT.

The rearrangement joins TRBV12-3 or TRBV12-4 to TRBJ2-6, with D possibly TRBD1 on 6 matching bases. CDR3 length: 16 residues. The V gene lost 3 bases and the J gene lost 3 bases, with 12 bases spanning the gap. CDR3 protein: CASSFWGRGGANVLTF. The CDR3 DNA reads TGTGCCAGCAGTTTCTGGGGGCGCGGTGGGGCCAACGTCCTGACTTTC.

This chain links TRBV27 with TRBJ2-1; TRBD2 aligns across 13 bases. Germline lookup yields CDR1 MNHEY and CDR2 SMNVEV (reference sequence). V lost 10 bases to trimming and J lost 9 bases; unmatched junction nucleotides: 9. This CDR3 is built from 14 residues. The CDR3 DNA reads TGTGCCACCTTGGGACTAGCGGGGTCGGGTGAGCAGTTCTTC. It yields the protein CATLGLAGSGEQFF.

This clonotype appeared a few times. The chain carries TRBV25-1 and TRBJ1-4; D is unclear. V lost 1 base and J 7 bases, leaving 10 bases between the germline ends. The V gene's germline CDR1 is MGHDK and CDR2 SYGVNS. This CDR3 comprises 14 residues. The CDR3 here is CASSESTLFEKLFF. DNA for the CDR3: TGTGCCAGCAGTGAATCAACTCTTTTTGAAAAACTGTTTTTT.

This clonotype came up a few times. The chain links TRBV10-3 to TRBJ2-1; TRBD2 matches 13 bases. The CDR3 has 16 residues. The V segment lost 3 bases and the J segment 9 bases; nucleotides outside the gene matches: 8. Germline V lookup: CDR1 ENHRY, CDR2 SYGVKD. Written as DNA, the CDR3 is TGTGCCATCAGTGAACTAGCGGGGGGGGGCCTCGGTGAGCAGTTCTTC. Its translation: CAISELAGGGLGEQFF.

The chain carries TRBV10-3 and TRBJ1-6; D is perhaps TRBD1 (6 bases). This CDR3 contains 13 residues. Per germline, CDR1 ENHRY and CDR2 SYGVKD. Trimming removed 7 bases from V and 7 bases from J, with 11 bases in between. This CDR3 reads CAITPGENSPLHF. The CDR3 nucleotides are TGTGCCATCACTCCAGGGGAAAATTCACCCCTCCACTTT.

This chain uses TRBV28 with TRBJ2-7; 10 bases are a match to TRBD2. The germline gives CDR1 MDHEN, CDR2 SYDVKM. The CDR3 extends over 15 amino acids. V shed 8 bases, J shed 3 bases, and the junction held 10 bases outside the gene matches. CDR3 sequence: CASGLAEITYYEQYF. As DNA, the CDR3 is TGTGCCAGCGGACTAGCGGAAATAACTTACTACGAGCAGTACTTC.

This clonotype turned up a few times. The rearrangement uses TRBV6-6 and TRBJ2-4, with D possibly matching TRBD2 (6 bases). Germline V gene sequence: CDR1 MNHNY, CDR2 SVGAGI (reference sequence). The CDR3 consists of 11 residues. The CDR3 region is CGPGDLNIQYF. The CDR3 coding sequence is TGTGGGCCGGGGGATCTAAACATTCAGTACTTC.

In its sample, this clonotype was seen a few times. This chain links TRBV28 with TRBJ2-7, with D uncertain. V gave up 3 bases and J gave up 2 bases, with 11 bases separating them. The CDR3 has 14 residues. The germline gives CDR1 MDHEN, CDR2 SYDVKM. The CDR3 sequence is CASSFPLVPYEQYF. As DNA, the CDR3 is TGTGCCAGCAGTTTCCCCCTCGTCCCCTACGAGCAGTACTTC.

The CDR3 sequence is CASSPILAEQFF. CDR3 sequence (DNA): TGTGCCAGCAGCCCTATTCTGGCTGAGCAGTTCTTC. The chain uses TRBV5-5 and TRBJ2-1; no clear D gene. The germline V gene encodes CDR1 SGHKS and CDR2 YYEKEE (reference sequence). Trimming took 4 bases from V and 9 from J, leaving 11 bases between them. The CDR3 loop spans 12 amino acids.

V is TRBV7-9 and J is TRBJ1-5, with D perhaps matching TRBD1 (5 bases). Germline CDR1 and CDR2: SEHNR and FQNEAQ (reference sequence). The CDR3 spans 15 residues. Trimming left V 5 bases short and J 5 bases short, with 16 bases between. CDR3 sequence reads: CASSPLGGWDQPQHF. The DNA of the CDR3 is TGTGCCAGCAGCCCCCTTGGGGGGTGGGATCAGCCCCAGCATTTT.

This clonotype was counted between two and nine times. The CDR3 sequence: CASSWQPGQVYNSPLHF. The CDR3 bases are TGCGCCAGCAGCTGGCAACCGGGACAGGTCTATAATTCACCCCTCCACTTT. The rearrangement links TRBV5-1 to TRBJ1-6, with 8 bases lining up with TRBD1. The CDR3 runs to 17 residues. Germline assignment: CDR1 SGHRS and CDR2 YFSETQ. The trim removed 3 bases at V and 3 bases at J, leaving 8 bases unmatched.

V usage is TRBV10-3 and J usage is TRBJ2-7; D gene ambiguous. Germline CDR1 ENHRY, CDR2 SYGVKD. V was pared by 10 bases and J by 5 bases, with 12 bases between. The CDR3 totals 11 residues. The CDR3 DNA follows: TGTGCCACGGCGTATGGGGACGAGCAGTACTTC. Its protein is CATAYGDEQYF.